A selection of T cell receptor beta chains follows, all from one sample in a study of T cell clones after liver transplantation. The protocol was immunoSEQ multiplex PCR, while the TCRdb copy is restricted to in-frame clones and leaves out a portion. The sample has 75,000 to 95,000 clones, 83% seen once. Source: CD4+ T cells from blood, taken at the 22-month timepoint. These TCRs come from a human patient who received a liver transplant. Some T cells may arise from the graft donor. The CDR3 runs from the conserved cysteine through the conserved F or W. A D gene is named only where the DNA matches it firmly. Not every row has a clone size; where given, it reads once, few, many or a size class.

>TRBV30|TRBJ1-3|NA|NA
TGTGCCTGGACTCTAGGAGGGGGGAACACCATATATTTT
CAWTLGGGNTIYF
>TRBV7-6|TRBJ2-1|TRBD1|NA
TGTGCCAGCAGCCTCCTCCGGGACAGTCGGGGCAATGAGCAGTTCTTC
CASSLLRDSRGNEQFF
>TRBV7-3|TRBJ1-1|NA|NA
TGTGCCAGCAGCGCGACGCGGAACACTGAAGCTTTCTTT
CASSATRNTEAFF
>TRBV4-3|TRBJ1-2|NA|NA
TGCGCCAGCAGCCAAGATATCCGGTCCTATGGCTACACCTTC
CASSQDIRSYGYTF
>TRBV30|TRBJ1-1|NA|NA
TGTGCCTGGAGGTTTCAGGAGAGGACTGAAGCTTTCTTT
CAWRFQERTEAFF
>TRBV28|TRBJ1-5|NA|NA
TGTGCCAGCAGTTTTCTAAGTGGGCCCCAGCATTTT
CASSFLSGPQHF
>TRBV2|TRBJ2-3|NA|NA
TGTGCCAGCAGTGAAGCAACTAGAGATACGCAGTATTTT
CASSEATRDTQYF
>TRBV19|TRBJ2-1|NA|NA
TGTGCCAGTACTTCCTCTCCCGGGTACAGCGCGTTCTTC
CASTSSPGYSAFF
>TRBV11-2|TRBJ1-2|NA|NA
TGTGCCAGCAGCCTCAGCGGGGTGTCAGGAGGCTACACCTTC
CASSLSGVSGGYTF
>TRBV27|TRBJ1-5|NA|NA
TGTGCCAGCAGTTTGCCCGATCAGCCCCAGCATTTT
CASSLPDQPQHF
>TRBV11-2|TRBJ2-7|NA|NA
TGTGCCAGCAGCCCCGCGGGACTCGGCTACGAGCAGTACTTC
CASSPAGLGYEQYF
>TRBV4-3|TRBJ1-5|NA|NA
TGCGCCAGCAGCCTCCGGACGAACTCTCAGCCCCAGCATTTT
CASSLRTNSQPQHF
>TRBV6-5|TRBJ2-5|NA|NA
TGTGCCAGCAGCCGGCAGAACCAACAAGAGACCCAGTACTTC
CASSRQNQQETQYF
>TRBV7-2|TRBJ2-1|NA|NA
TGTGCCAGCAGCGTAGCCAGGGTAAGGGAGCAGTTCTTC
CASSVARVREQFF
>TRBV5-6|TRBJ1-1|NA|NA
TGTGCCAGCAAGGGGATCGGTAGCACTGAAGCTTTCTTT
CASKGIGSTEAFF
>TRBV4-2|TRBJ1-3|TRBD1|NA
TGTGCCAGCAGCCAAGGCCGGACAGGGGGTGGAAACACCATATATTTT
CASSQGRTGGGNTIYF
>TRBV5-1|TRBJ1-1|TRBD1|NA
TGCGCCAGCAGCTTGTATTTCGTTGGACAGGGGGCGCCCACTGAAGCTTTCTTT
CASSLYFVGQGAPTEAFF
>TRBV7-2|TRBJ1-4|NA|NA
TGTGCCAGCAGCTTAGCCGACGGGTCAAAAAATGAAAAACTGTTTTTT
CASSLADGSKNEKLFF
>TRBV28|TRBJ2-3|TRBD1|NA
TGTGCCAGCACCAGCGGGGGGGGACAGGGGGCAACAGATACGCAGTATTTT
CASTSGGGQGATDTQYF
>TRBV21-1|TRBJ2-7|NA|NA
TGTGCCAGCAGCCGAACTAGCGGGAACCCCTACGAGCAGTACTTC
CASSRTSGNPYEQYF
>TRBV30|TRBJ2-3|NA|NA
TGTGCCTGGAGCCACGCAATGTCCTCAGATACGCAGTATTTT
CAWSHAMSSDTQYF
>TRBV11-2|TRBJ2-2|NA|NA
TGTGCCAGCAGCCGACCGGTGAACACCGGGGAGCTGTTTTTT
CASSRPVNTGELFF
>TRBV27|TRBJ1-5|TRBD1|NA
TGTGCCAGCAGGGACCTTTCAAGGGGGCCTAACAATCAGCCCCAGCATTTT
CASRDLSRGPNNQPQHF
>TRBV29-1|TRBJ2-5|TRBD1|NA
TGCAGCGCTATTAAGCGGCGGGGACAGGGGGAGACCCAGTACTTC
CSAIKRRGQGETQYF
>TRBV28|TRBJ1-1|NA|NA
TGTGCCAGCAGTTTAGATGGGCCTGAAGCTTTCTTT
CASSLDGPEAFF
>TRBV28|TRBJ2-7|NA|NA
TGTGCCAGCAGTACTGAGGACGAGCAGTACTTC
CASSTEDEQYF
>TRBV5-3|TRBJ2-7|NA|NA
TGTGCCAGAAGCTTGGAACAGATTTTTTACGAGCAGTACTTC
CARSLEQIFYEQYF
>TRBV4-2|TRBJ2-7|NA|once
TGTGCCAGCAGCCTCACCGGGTCAGGGGCCTACGAGCAGTACTTC
CASSLTGSGAYEQYF
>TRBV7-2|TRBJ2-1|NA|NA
TGTGCCAGCAGCTTAGAGTGGGGGACCGCTATGGATGAGCAGTTCTTC
CASSLEWGTAMDEQFF
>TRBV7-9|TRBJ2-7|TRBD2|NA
TGTGCCAGCAGCTCCCCCCCAGGGCGGGAGGGCGCGTTTTACGAGCAGTACTTC
CASSSPPGREGAFYEQYF
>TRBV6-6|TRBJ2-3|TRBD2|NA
TGTGCCAGCAGTTATAGCGGGAGGGCCGCAGATACGCAGTATTTT
CASSYSGRAADTQYF
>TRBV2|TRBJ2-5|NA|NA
TGTGCCAGCAAGAGGAAAAGGGGAGAGACCCAGTACTTC
CASKRKRGETQYF
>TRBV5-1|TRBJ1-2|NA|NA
TGCGCCAGCAGCCATGGTACTGGTGGGGACTATGGCTACACCTTC
CASSHGTGGDYGYTF
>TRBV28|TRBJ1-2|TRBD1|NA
TGTGCCGGAGGGGGCGGGTTGGACTATGGCTACACCTTC
CAGGGGLDYGYTF
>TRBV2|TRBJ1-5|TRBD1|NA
TGTGCCAGCAGAGAGGACAGGGTTAGCAATCAGCCCCAGCATTTT
CASREDRVSNQPQHF
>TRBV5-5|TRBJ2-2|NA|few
TGTGCCAGCAGCTTGGGGGCCTATACGAACACCGGGGAGCTGTTTTTT
CASSLGAYTNTGELFF
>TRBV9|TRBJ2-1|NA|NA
TGTGCCAGCAGCGCAGGGGGAGGATACAATGAGCAGTTCTTC
CASSAGGGYNEQFF
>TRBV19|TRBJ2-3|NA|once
TGTGCTACTCGGGGCGGGGGCACAGATACGCAGTATTTT
CATRGGGTDTQYF
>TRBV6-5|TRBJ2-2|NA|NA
TGTGCCAGCATTAGCAGTTCGGACACCGGGGAGCTGTTTTTT
CASISSSDTGELFF
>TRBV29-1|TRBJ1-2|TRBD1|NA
TGCAGCGTTGAAGGCGACAGGGGGCCTGGCTACACCTTC
CSVEGDRGPGYTF
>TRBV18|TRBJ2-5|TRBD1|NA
TGTGCCAGCTCAAAAAACAGGGGGCAAGAGACCCAGTACTTC
CASSKNRGQETQYF
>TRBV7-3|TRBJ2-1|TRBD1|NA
TGTGCCAGCAGCACTTGGACAGGGGTAGATGAGCAGTTCTTC
CASSTWTGVDEQFF
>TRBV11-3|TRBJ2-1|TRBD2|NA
TGTGCCAGCAGCTTTGGGACTACTTACAATGAGCAGTTCTTC
CASSFGTTYNEQFF
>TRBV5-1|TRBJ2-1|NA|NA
TGCGCCAGCAGAGGGGAGATGAGCTCCTACAATGAGCAGTTCTTC
CASRGEMSSYNEQFF
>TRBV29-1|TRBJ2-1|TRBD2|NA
TGCAGCGTTGTGGCGGGAGGGGTCAGGAATGAGCAGTTCTTC
CSVVAGGVRNEQFF
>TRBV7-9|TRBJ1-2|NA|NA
TGTGCCAGCAGCTTAGGGGAGTCTGGCTACACCTTC
CASSLGESGYTF
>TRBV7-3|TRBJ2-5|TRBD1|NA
TGTGCCAGCAGCCCAGGGGGCTGGGAGACCCAGTACTTC
CASSPGGWETQYF
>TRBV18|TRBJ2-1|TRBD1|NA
TGTGCCAGCTCACCAGGACAGGGGATACGTGAGCAGTTCTTC
CASSPGQGIREQFF
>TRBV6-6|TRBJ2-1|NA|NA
TGTGCCAGCAGGGAGGCAGGGAGCAATGAGCAGTTCTTC
CASREAGSNEQFF
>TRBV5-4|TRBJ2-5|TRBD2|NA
TGTGCCAGCAGCTTGGCCGCTAGCGGGGGGGCAAGAGAGACCCAGTACTTC
CASSLAASGGARETQYF
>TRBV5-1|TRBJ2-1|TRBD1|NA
TGCGCCAGCAGCTTGGGACAGGGCCTAGGGGAGCAGTTCTTC
CASSLGQGLGEQFF
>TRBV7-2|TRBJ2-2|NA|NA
TGTGCCAGCAGCTTAGCGCTCGGGGCCGGGGAGCTGTTTTTT
CASSLALGAGELFF
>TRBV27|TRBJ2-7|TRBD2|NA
TGTGCCAGCAGCACGACCTCTAGCGGGGGCTACGAGCAGTACTTC
CASSTTSSGGYEQYF
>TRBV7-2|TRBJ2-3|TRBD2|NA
TGTGCCAGCAGCTTTGGACTAGCGGGGGACACAGATACGCAGTATTTT
CASSFGLAGDTDTQYF
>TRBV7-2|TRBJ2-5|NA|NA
TGTGCCAGCAGCAATTCACTAGCTCCGCAAGAGACCCAGTACTTC
CASSNSLAPQETQYF
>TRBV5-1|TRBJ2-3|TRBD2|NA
TGCGCCAGCACAGATACAGCGGGAGCAGATACGCAGTATTTT
CASTDTAGADTQYF